This T cell receptor beta chain was obtained from a study of blood T cell repertoires in COVID-19. The overall study: The study drew acute and convalescent COVID-19 samples from the United States, Italy and Spain. T cells, B-cell-depleted T cells, or PBMCs supplied cDNA or gDNA.

CDR1 and CDR2 from the germline V gene are MNHNY and SVGAGI (reference sequence). This CDR3 spans 13 amino acids. V lost 8 bases and J lost 3, with 11 bases in between. Sequenced by immunoSEQ multiplex PCR; TCRdb stores in-frame clones only, minus some. The sample yields about 210,000 clones, around 80% seen once. V usage is TRBV6-6 and J usage is TRBJ1-5; the D is unclear. The origin of this receptor is a woman aged 45-59 years with acute or convalescent COVID-19. The specimen was peripheral blood. CDR3 residues: CASSTDNNQPQHF. CDR3 DNA: TGTGCCAGCTCAACAGACAACAATCAGCCCCAGCATTTT.